This T cell receptor beta chain was identified in a study of TIL therapy for anti-PD-1-resistant metastatic lung cancer. Study at large: Patients then received nivolumab; progressors got lymphodepletion, TIL and IL-2. Median tumor PD-L1 proportion score was roughly 5.9%. Tumors carried a median about 1.5 non-synonymous mutations per megabase. Study observations and caveats: The cohort had more treatment-naive, never-smoker and oncogene-addicted patients than typical.

The libraries were made with immunoSEQ v3. Method: immunoSEQ multiplex PCR; TCRdb's copy keeps in-frame clones and lacks some. The repertoire holds roughly 60,000 clones, with around 79% as singletons. V trimming: 5 bases; J trimming: 4 bases; junction bases outside the gene matches: 7. The CDR3 has 15 residues. Germline CDR1 reads SEHNR; CDR2 reads FQNEAQ (reference sequence). Indicated time point: pre-treatment sample, taken before nivolumab and TIL therapy. Remarks on this clone: What it binds is not known.

This chain joins TRBV7-9 and TRBJ1-4, with TRBD1 matching 7 bases. Sequences were derived from blood, sampled at baseline. The receptor comes from a person between 25 and 79 years old with non-small cell lung cancer. CDR3: CASSRDRFLNEKLFF. The CDR3, as DNA: TGTGCCAGCAGCCGGGACAGATTCCTTAATGAAAAACTGTTTTTT.